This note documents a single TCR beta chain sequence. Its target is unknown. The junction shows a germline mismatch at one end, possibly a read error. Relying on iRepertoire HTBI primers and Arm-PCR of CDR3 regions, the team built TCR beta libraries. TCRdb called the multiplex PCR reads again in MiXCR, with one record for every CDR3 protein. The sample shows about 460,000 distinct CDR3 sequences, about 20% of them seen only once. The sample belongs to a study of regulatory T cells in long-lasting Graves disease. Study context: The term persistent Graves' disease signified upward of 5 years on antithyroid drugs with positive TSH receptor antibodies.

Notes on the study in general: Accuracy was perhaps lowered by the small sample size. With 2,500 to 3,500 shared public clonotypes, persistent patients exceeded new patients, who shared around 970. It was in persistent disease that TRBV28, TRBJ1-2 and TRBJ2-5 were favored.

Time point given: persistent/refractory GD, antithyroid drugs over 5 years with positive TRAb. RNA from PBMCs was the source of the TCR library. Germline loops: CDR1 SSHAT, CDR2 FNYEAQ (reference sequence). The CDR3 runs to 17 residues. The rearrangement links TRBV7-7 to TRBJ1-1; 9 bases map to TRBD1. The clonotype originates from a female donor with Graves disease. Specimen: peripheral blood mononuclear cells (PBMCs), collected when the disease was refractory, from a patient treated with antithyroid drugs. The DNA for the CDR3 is TGTGCTAGCAGCCAAGGACAGGGGCGCCCCCTGAACACTGAAGCTTTCTTT. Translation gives CASSQGQGRPLNTEAFF.